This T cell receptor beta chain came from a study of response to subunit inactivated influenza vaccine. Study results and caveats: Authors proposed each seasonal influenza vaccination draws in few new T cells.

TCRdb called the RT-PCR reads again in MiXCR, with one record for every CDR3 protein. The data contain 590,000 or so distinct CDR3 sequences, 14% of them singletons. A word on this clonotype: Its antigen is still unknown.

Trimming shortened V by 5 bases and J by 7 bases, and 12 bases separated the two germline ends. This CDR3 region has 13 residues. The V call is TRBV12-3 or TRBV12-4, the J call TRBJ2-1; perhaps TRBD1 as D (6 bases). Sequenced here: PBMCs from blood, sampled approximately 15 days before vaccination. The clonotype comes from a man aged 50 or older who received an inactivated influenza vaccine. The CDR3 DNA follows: TGTGCCAGCAGTCAGTCTAGGGGGAATGAGCAGTTCTTC. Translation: CASSQSRGNEQFF.